The 28 T cell receptor beta chains below come from one sample, sequenced in a study of shared clonotypes between healthy human individuals. The repertoire was sequenced with immunoSEQ multiplex PCR; TCRdb's copy has only in-frame clones and lacks some. The sample has around 1,100,000 clones; 77% are singletons. The sequencing input was memory CD4+ T cells from PBMCs. Sample subset: CD45RA-negative fraction. The receptors were sampled from a man between 18 and 29 years old in good health. Some clones in this sample may be carry-over from other donors' samples.

The V and J genes are TRBV27 and TRBJ1-6; TRBD1 agrees at 9 bases. The CDR3 sequence is 18 residues long. V dropped 5 bases and J dropped 8; count of bases not matched to a gene: 16. The germline CDR1 and CDR2 sequences are MNHEY and SMNVEV (reference sequence). CDR3 sequence: CASSPKTLQGARYSPLHF. CDR3 sequence (DNA): TGTGCCAGCAGTCCAAAAACCCTACAGGGGGCGCGATATTCACCCCTCCACTTT.

This chain uses TRBV28 with TRBJ2-7, with 13 bases identical to TRBD2. V was pared by 2 bases and J by 4 bases, with 8 bases of the junction left unmatched. This CDR3 is built from 17 residues. The V gene's germline CDR1 is MDHEN and CDR2 SYDVKM. Written as DNA, the CDR3 is TGTGCCAGCAGTTTAGTAACTAGCGGGAGGGGGCTATACGAGCAGTACTTC. Encoded protein: CASSLVTSGRGLYEQYF.

In regard to this clone: The germline gene is not matched at one end of the junction; a read error may be the cause. J is TRBJ2-7 and V is TRBV29-1, with D unresolved. CDR1 is SQVTM, CDR2 ANQGSEA, per germline. The CDR3 totals 12 residues. The CDR3 DNA is TGCAGCGCTGAAACCCCGGGTAGGGAGCAGTACTTC. As protein: CSAETPGREQYF.

DNA for the CDR3: TGTGCCAGCAGCCCCGGGGCTAGCGGGACGGGAACGGAGACCCAGTACTTC. The encoded protein is CASSPGASGTGTETQYF. The chain couples TRBV9 to TRBJ2-5, with 9 bases identical to TRBD2. The CDR3 runs to 17 residues. Germline-derived CDR1 and CDR2 are SGDLS and YYNGEE. J was trimmed by 5 bases and V by 4 bases; bases with no gene match: 15.

This clone showed up just once. This chain connects TRBV10-3 to TRBJ2-7, with 10 bases matching TRBD1. The CDR3 runs to 12 residues. V dropped 10 bases and J dropped 7; count of bases not matched to a gene: 7. Germline V gene lookup returns CDR1 ENHRY and CDR2 SYGVKD. CDR3 DNA: TGTGCCACCGGGACAGGGGCCTGGGAGCAGTACTTC. It yields the protein CATGTGAWEQYF.

The CDR3 bases are TGTGCCAGCAGTCACCGACAACCGAACACTGAAGCTTTCTTT. Protein: CASSHRQPNTEAFF. The genes are TRBV6-5 and TRBJ1-1; D not resolved. V was trimmed by 5 bases and J by 1 base, leaving 11 bases between them. This CDR3 spans 14 amino acids. CDR1 and CDR2 (germline): MNHEY, SVGAGI.

As concerns this clone: Other nucleotide sequences from this sample produce the same CDR3. The chain recombines TRBV5-1 with TRBJ2-5, with a tentative D call TRBD2 (6 bases). The CDR3 has 14 residues. The germline V gene has CDR1 SGHRS and CDR2 YFSETQ. The V gene lost 0 bases and the J gene lost 1 base, with 7 bases spanning the gap. The CDR3 bases are TGCGCCAGCAGCTTGGCCGGGAGCCAAGAGACCCAGTACTTC. The encoded protein is CASSLAGSQETQYF.

The rearrangement links TRBV7-2 to TRBJ2-5; D remains unclear. V shed 0 bases and J shed 0 bases, with 8 bases lying between them. This CDR3 has 15 residues. Germline CDR1 SGHTA, CDR2 FQGNSA. The CDR3 protein is CASSLAQSYQETQYF. The CDR3 DNA reads TGTGCCAGCAGCTTAGCCCAGTCGTACCAAGAGACCCAGTACTTC.

V usage is TRBV9 and J usage is TRBJ2-7; 9 bases align to TRBD1. The CDR3 totals 16 residues. CDR1 SGDLS and CDR2 YYNGEE come from the germline V gene. V lost 0 bases to trimming and J lost 3 bases; unmatched junction nucleotides: 7. DNA of the CDR3: TGTGCCAGCAGCGTAGGAGCGGGACAGGGTCACTACGAGCAGTACTTC. Its protein is CASSVGAGQGHYEQYF.

This chain links TRBV6-4 with TRBJ2-1; 15 nucleotides align to TRBD2. V shed 4 bases and J 13 bases; nucleotides not matched to a gene: 8. This CDR3 is built from 15 residues. CDR1 is MRHNA, CDR2 SNTAGT, per germline. CDR3 in amino acids: CASSGTSGRERSQFF. The DNA of the CDR3 is TGTGCCAGCAGTGGGACTAGCGGGAGGGAGAGAAGTCAGTTCTTC.

The chain couples TRBV21-1 to TRBJ2-1; the DNA was not used to check the table's D call, TRBD2. TRBV21-1 is a pseudogene segment. The CDR3 sequence is 19 residues long. CDR3 sequence reads: CASRRGMGTHHISNNEQFF. The CDR3 DNA follows: TGTGCCAGCAGACGCGGGATGGGCACGCACCATATATCCAACAATGAGCAGTTCTTC.

This clone was counted a single time. The V call is TRBV11-2, the J call TRBJ2-7; D call uncertain. There are 13 residues in the CDR3. V lost 5 bases to trimming and J lost 3 bases, with 11 bases between them. The germline V gene encodes CDR1 SGHAT and CDR2 FQNNGV. CDR3 in DNA: TGTGCCAGCAGCCAGACATATAACTACGAGCAGTACTTC. This translates into CASSQTYNYEQYF. The whole variable domain, filled in from reference TRBV11-2 and TRBJ2-7, reads EAGVAQSPRYKIIEKRQSVAFWCNPISGHATLYWYQQILGQGPKLLIQFQNNGVVDDSQLPKDRFSAERLKGVDSTLKIQPAKLEDSAVYLCASSQTYNYEQYFGPGTRLTVT.

The chain uses TRBV28 and TRBJ2-7, with 11 bases that match TRBD2. V shed 2 bases, J shed 4 bases, and the junction held 10 bases outside the gene matches. The CDR3 has 17 residues. The germline CDR1 and CDR2 sequences are MDHEN and SYDVKM. CDR3 amino acids: CASSLPQTSGSRYEQYF. CDR3 in DNA: TGTGCCAGCAGTTTACCCCAAACTAGCGGGAGTAGGTACGAGCAGTACTTC.

V and J are TRBV6-1 and TRBJ1-1, with TRBD1 matching over 7 bases. The CDR3 totals 13 residues. Germline assignment: CDR1 MNHNS and CDR2 SASEGT. The ends lost 6 bases at V and 12 bases at J; junction bases unmatched: 13. CDR3 coding DNA: TGTGCCAGCAGGAGTTGGGCAGGGGGAGGACCTTTCTTT. Its translation: CASRSWAGGGPFF.

In its sample, this clone was seen a few times. The chain has TRBV28 and TRBJ2-2, with D perhaps TRBD1 (6 bases). The ends were cut back, 2 bases at V and 1 base at J, with 8 bases in the middle. Germline values: CDR1 MDHEN, CDR2 SYDVKM. CDR3 length equals 15 residues. CDR3 DNA: TGTGCCAGCAGTTTACAACAGGGGAACACCGGGGAGCTGTTTTTT. As protein: CASSLQQGNTGELFF. Full variable domain (outside the CDR3, taken from reference TRBV28 and TRBJ2-2): DVKVTQSSRYLVKRTGEKVFLECVQDMDHENMFWYRQDPGLGLRLIYFSYDVKMKEKGDIPEGYSVSREKKERFSLILESASTNQTSMYLCASSLQQGNTGELFFGEGSRLTVL.

This clone has just a few counts. The sample carries other DNA sequences with the same CDR3. This chain links TRBV28 with TRBJ1-5; possibly TRBD1 for D (6 bases). Germline-derived CDR1 and CDR2 are MDHEN and SYDVKM. The CDR3 runs to 14 residues. V was trimmed by 5 bases and J by 4 bases, leaving 12 bases between them. In DNA, the CDR3 is TGTGCCAGCAGTCCTGGACAGAGAAATCAGCCCCAGCATTTT. Translation gives CASSPGQRNQPQHF. The entire variable domain, with the rest obtained from reference TRBV28 and TRBJ1-5, is as follows: DVKVTQSSRYLVKRTGEKVFLECVQDMDHENMFWYRQDPGLGLRLIYFSYDVKMKEKGDIPEGYSVSREKKERFSLILESASTNQTSMYLCASSPGQRNQPQHFGDGTRLSIL.

This clone was seen only a few times. The V call is TRBV18, the J call TRBJ2-5, with no clear D. Germline V gene data show CDR1 as KGHSH and CDR2 as LQKENI. Trimming took 0 bases from V and 3 from J, leaving 8 bases between them. This CDR3 spans 14 amino acids. The CDR3 coding sequence is TGTGCCAGCTCACCACCTAACAAGAAAGAGACCCAGTACTTC. Translated: CASSPPNKKETQYF. The full variable domain, completed using reference TRBV18 and TRBJ2-5, is NAGVMQNPRHLVRRRGQEARLRCSPMKGHSHVYWYRQLPEEGLKFMVYLQKENIIDESGMPKERFSAEFPKEGPSILRIQQVVRGDSAAYFCASSPPNKKETQYFGPGTRLLVL.

The rearrangement links TRBV7-9 to TRBJ1-2; 8 bases are shared with TRBD1. V was pared by 5 bases and J by 6 bases, with 14 bases of the junction left unmatched. The CDR3 is 16 residues long. Germline V CDR1 and CDR2: SEHNR, FQNEAQ (reference sequence). The CDR3 protein is CASSHRDRLLSDGYTF. DNA for the CDR3: TGTGCCAGCAGCCACCGGGACAGGTTGTTAAGTGATGGCTACACCTTC. Using reference TRBV7-9 and TRBJ1-2 for the parts outside the CDR3, the full variable domain is DTGVSQNPRHKITKRGQNVTFRCDPISEHNRLYWYRQTLGQGPEFLTYFQNEAQLEKSRLLSDRFSAERPKGSFSTLEIQRTEQGDSAMYLCASSHRDRLLSDGYTFGSGTRLTVV.

This sequence joins TRBV5-1 and TRBJ2-5; 15 bases line up with TRBD2. V lost 1 base, J lost 4 bases, and 2 bases stayed unmatched. There are 16 residues in the CDR3. Looked up from germline, CDR1 is SGHRS and CDR2 is YFSETQ. CDR3: CASSLRGLAGGETQYF. Written as DNA, the CDR3 is TGCGCCAGCAGCTTGAGGGGACTAGCGGGAGGAGAGACCCAGTACTTC.

The J gene is TRBJ2-1, the V gene TRBV27; no clear D. The CDR3 has 15 residues. Looked up from germline, CDR1 is MNHEY and CDR2 is SMNVEV (reference sequence). V was clipped by 2 bases and J by 8 bases, with 16 bases between them. The chain's CDR3 is CASSLKGPAFHEQFF. The CDR3 bases are TGTGCCAGCAGTTTAAAGGGCCCCGCATTCCATGAGCAGTTCTTC.

V usage is TRBV6-6 and J usage is TRBJ1-2; D not resolved. Trimming cost V 0 bases and J 8 bases, with 7 bases left between them. Germline CDR1 and CDR2: MNHNY and SVGAGI (reference sequence). This CDR3 has 12 residues. The CDR3 is CASSYSTTGYTF. The CDR3 DNA sequence: TGTGCCAGCAGTTACTCCACGACGGGCTACACCTTC.

The gene calls are TRBV15 and TRBJ2-7; 11 bases are shared with TRBD2. CDR1 and CDR2 from the germline V gene are LNHNV and YYDKDF (reference sequence). With 3 bases clipped from V and 5 bases from J, the junction kept 6 bases outside the gene matches. This CDR3 region has 15 residues. The DNA of the CDR3 is TGTGCCACCAGCAGTCAACTAGCGGGAGATAACGAGCAGTACTTC. Encoded protein: CATSSQLAGDNEQYF.

This clone was recorded many times. The chain combines TRBV9 with TRBJ2-7, with D perhaps given as TRBD1 or TRBD2 (5 bases each). The V end lost 0 bases, the J end lost 2 bases, and 12 bases lay between the germline ends. Per germline, CDR1 SGDLS and CDR2 YYNGEE. This CDR3 region has 15 residues. CDR3 sequence reads: CASSVGPGLTYEQYF. The CDR3 bases are TGTGCCAGCAGCGTAGGTCCGGGGCTTACCTACGAGCAGTACTTC.

The chain couples TRBV5-1 to TRBJ2-1, with a weak D call TRBD1 (6 bases). CDR3 size: 11 residues. V was shortened by 0 bases and J by 15 bases, with 10 bases between the two germline ends. Germline V gene lookup returns CDR1 SGHRS and CDR2 YFSETQ. DNA for the CDR3: TGCGCCAGCAGCTTGGGCGCGGACAGGTTCTTC. This codes for CASSLGADRFF.

The gene calls are TRBV9 and TRBJ1-1; D is possibly TRBD1 (5 bases). The germline V gene has CDR1 SGDLS and CDR2 YYNGEE. This CDR3 contains 17 residues. The V gene lost 0 bases and the J gene lost 1 base, with 16 bases spanning the gap. CDR3: CASSVGSRTGENTEAFF. CDR3 bases: TGTGCCAGCAGCGTAGGTTCCAGGACGGGGGAGAACACTGAAGCTTTCTTT.

Written as DNA, the CDR3 is TGTGCCAGCAGCTTAGTAGGCACCGGGACAGGGGAGGGTGAGCAGTTCTTC. Residues: CASSLVGTGTGEGEQFF. The J gene is TRBJ2-1, the V gene TRBV11-2, with 10 bases identical to TRBD1. The germline V gene encodes CDR1 SGHAT and CDR2 FQNNGV. The CDR3 runs to 17 residues. The trim removed 1 base at V and 9 bases at J, leaving 12 bases unmatched.

This chain's CDR3 is CASSLGLGSGTGELFF. CDR3 nucleotides: TGTGCCAGCAGCTTGGGTCTGGGCTCGGGCACCGGGGAGCTGTTTTTT. The V gene is TRBV7-9, the J gene TRBJ2-2, with D uncertain. Germline CDR1 is SEHNR and CDR2 is FQNEAQ (reference sequence). This CDR3 has 16 amino acids. V shed 3 bases and J shed 4 bases, with 15 bases lying between them.

The gene calls are TRBV4-1 and TRBJ2-5, with 7 bases lining up with TRBD2. The germline CDR1 and CDR2 sequences are MGHRA and YSYEKL. V was clipped by 1 base and J by 5 bases; unmatched bases: 10. This CDR3 region has 16 residues. CDR3 sequence (DNA): TGCGCCAGCAGCCAAGGCCCGCGCGGGAGCAGGGAGACCCAGTACTTC. The encoded protein is CASSQGPRGSRETQYF.